These 22 T cell receptor beta chains originate from one sample sequenced in a study of blood T cells in healthy people across ages. Alongside a J-beta primer mix, a sample-barcoded 5' primer served in a second PCR lasting 7 to 11 cycles. TCRdb re-derived calls from the 5' RACE reads in MiXCR, one entry per CDR3 protein. Of some 1,500,000 distinct CDR3 sequences in the sample, about 45% are singletons; the top ten hold approximately 4.1%. The sample was blood. The source of these receptors is a woman in her late teens or twenties in good health.

This chain connects TRBV12-3 or TRBV12-4 to TRBJ2-7, with D tentatively TRBD1 (6 bases). This CDR3 spans 15 amino acids. Between the trimmed V and J ends, which lost 6 bases and 2 bases, there was a span of 17 bases. Here the CDR3 reads CASSQNVRDTYEQYF. The CDR3 DNA follows: TGTGCCAGCAGCCAAAACGTCCGGGACACCTACGAGCAGTACTTC.

J is TRBJ2-4 and V is TRBV9; 8 nucleotides match TRBD2. The CDR3 consists of 19 residues. V was pared by 4 bases and J by 2 bases, with 17 bases of the junction left unmatched. CDR1 SGDLS and CDR2 YYNGEE come from the germline V gene. CDR3 sequence (DNA): TGTGCCAGCAGCCCCCTCGGGCTAGCGGGCGACGCCTCCAAAAACATTCAGTACTTC. Translating it yields CASSPLGLAGDASKNIQYF.

This clonotype showed up just once. The CDR3 here is CASSLTTDEQFF. The CDR3 nucleotides read TGCGCCAGCAGCTTGACCACGGATGAGCAGTTCTTC. J is TRBJ2-1 and V is TRBV5-1; D call uncertain. V gave up 1 base and J gave up 8 bases, with 7 bases separating them. CDR3 length equals 12 residues. Germline loops: CDR1 SGHRS, CDR2 YFSETQ.

J is TRBJ2-1 and V is TRBV20-1; 10 bases line up with TRBD2. The closer fit of TRBJ2-7 to the DNA end suggests the J call may be wrong. The CDR3 loop spans 15 amino acids. CDR1 and CDR2 from the germline V gene are DFQATT and SNEGSKA (reference sequence). The CDR3 loop is CSAPSSGSSYNEQYF. CDR3 sequence (DNA): TGCAGTGCTCCCTCTAGCGGGAGCTCCTACAATGAGCAGTACTTC.

The chain couples TRBV5-5 to TRBJ2-7; D unresolved. Trimming pared 0 bases from V and 2 bases from J, leaving 9 bases between. The CDR3 contains 14 residues. In germline, CDR1 is SGHKS, CDR2 YYEKEE (reference sequence). The DNA of the CDR3 is TGTGCCAGCAGCTTGGAGCGCCAGACCTACGAGCAGTACTTC. Its translation is CASSLERQTYEQYF.

The chain has TRBV20-1 and TRBJ2-1; TRBD2 might be the D (6 bases). CDR3 length: 15 amino acids. The V gene's germline CDR1 is DFQATT and CDR2 SNEGSKA (reference sequence). The germline V and J ends were trimmed by 1 base and 5 bases, with 15 bases remaining between them. CDR3 nucleotide sequence: TGCAGTGCTAGAGGCCCGGGGGAGTCCCACAATGAGCAGTTCTTC. This sequence encodes CSARGPGESHNEQFF.

This clonotype was counted only a few times. The chain links TRBV20-1 to TRBJ1-6; no definite D call. From germline, CDR1 is DFQATT and CDR2 SNEGSKA (reference sequence). The V end was cut by 3 bases, the J end by 5 bases, with 11 bases between. The CDR3 extends over 14 amino acids. The CDR3 DNA follows: TGCAGTGCTAGCCCGGACGGGCATAATTCACCCCTCCACTTT. Translated, it gives CSASPDGHNSPLHF.

V is TRBV11-2 and J is TRBJ2-3; D uncertain. V shed 4 bases and J shed 3 bases, with 11 bases lying between them. The germline V gene encodes CDR1 SGHAT and CDR2 FQNNGV. The length of the CDR3 is 14 residues. The CDR3 region is CASSSPTRTDTQYF. The CDR3 coding sequence is TGTGCCAGCAGCTCCCCCACAAGGACAGATACGCAGTATTTT.

This rearrangement joins TRBV7-2 to TRBJ1-2, with 8 bases matching TRBD1. This CDR3 comprises 15 residues. The germline V gene encodes CDR1 SGHTA and CDR2 FQGNSA. V trimming: 5 bases; J trimming: 7 bases; junction bases outside the gene matches: 12. This CDR3 reads CASSARQGRIGGYTF. In DNA form, the CDR3 reads TGTGCCAGCAGCGCCCGACAGGGGAGGATCGGTGGCTACACCTTC.

This chain connects TRBV3-1 to TRBJ2-4, with D hard to call. The V gene's germline CDR1 is LGHDT and CDR2 YNNKEL (reference sequence). The CDR3 loop spans 12 amino acids. V lost 2 bases and J 13 bases, leaving 12 bases between the germline ends. As DNA, the CDR3 is TGTGCCAGCAGCCAAATCCCCCCGGAGCAGTACTTC. Translated, it gives CASSQIPPEQYF. Variable domain in full (rest from reference TRBV3-1 and TRBJ2-4): DTAVSQTPKYLVTQMGNDKSIKCEQNLGHDTMYWYKQDSKKFLKIMFSYNNKELIINETVPNRFSPKSPDKAHLNLHINSLELGDSAVYFCASSQIPPEQYFGAGTRLSVL.

The chain carries TRBV20-1 and TRBJ1-4; D is unresolved. The CDR3 has 13 residues. CDR1 and CDR2 from the germline V gene are DFQATT and SNEGSKA (reference sequence). The V end lost 6 bases, the J end lost 5 bases, and 13 bases lay between the germline ends. CDR3 loop: CSAPPAGNEKLFF. The CDR3 region has the DNA TGCAGTGCCCCTCCCGCCGGGAATGAAAAACTGTTTTTT.

This clonotype was observed a few times. Mismatch with germline at one junction end may stem from a read error. V usage is TRBV7-7 and J usage is TRBJ2-7, with D perhaps TRBD1 (6 bases). The CDR3 has 13 residues. CDR1 SSHAT and CDR2 FNYEAQ come from the germline V gene (reference sequence). DNA of the CDR3: TGTGCTAGCAGCTCCTTAGGACAGTCAGAGCAGTACTTC. It encodes CASSSLGQSEQYF. The full variable domain, completed using reference TRBV7-7 and TRBJ2-7, is GAGVSQSPRYKVTKRGQDVTLRCDPISSHATLYWYQQALGQGPEFLTYFNYEAQPDKSGLPSDRFSAERPEGSISTLTIQRTEQRDSAMYRCASSSLGQSEQYFGPGTRLTVT.

This clonotype appeared a few times. The chain has TRBV3-1 and TRBJ2-7, with D hard to call. Trimming pared 1 base from V and 0 bases from J, leaving 7 bases between. This CDR3 region has 14 residues. Per the germline V gene, CDR1 is LGHDT and CDR2 is YNNKEL (reference sequence). CDR3 DNA sequence: TGTGCCAGCAGCCAAGGGTCAAGCTCCTACGAGCAGTACTTC. It encodes CASSQGSSSYEQYF.

The chain uses TRBV7-9 and TRBJ2-7; no firm D call. Per germline, CDR1 SEHNR and CDR2 FQNEAQ (reference sequence). V was trimmed by 5 bases and J by 12 bases, leaving 20 bases between them. This CDR3 comprises 13 residues. The CDR3 loop reads CASSHLNEETRYF. The CDR3 region has the DNA TGTGCCAGCAGCCACCTCAATGAAGAGACCCGGTACTTC.

This chain links TRBV20-1 with TRBJ1-2, with D tentatively TRBD1 (5 bases). Trimming cost V 0 bases and J 3 bases, with 11 bases left between them. The germline CDR1 and CDR2 sequences are DFQATT and SNEGSKA (reference sequence). The CDR3 loop spans 14 amino acids. In DNA, the CDR3 is TGCAGTGCTAGAGATCTGGGGCGGGACTATGGCTACACCTTC. Translation gives CSARDLGRDYGYTF.

This clonotype was detected a few times. The chain joins TRBV11-1 to TRBJ2-1, with D perhaps matching TRBD2 (6 bases). CDR1 SGHAT and CDR2 FQDESV come from the germline V gene (reference sequence). V was pared by 2 bases and J by 11 bases, with 25 bases between. The CDR3 runs to 17 residues. The CDR3 region has the DNA TGTGCCAGCAGCTTAATCGGGGGAGAGCGGTCTAAGATGAAGCAGTTCTTC. Amino acids: CASSLIGGERSKMKQFF.

This clonotype turned up a few times. The V call is TRBV18, the J call TRBJ2-3; possible D gene TRBD1, 6 bases. Per germline, CDR1 KGHSH and CDR2 LQKENI. Trimming left V 2 bases short and J 0 bases short, with 12 bases between. The CDR3 sequence is 16 residues long. CDR3 DNA: TGTGCCAGCTCACCAAAGACAGGCTCTAGCACAGATACGCAGTATTTT. Translated, it gives CASSPKTGSSTDTQYF.

The chain couples TRBV7-2 to TRBJ2-1, with 10 bases matching TRBD2. J was trimmed by 13 bases and V by 7 bases; bases with no gene match: 13. CDR1 is SGHTA, CDR2 FQGNSA, per germline. This CDR3 spans 14 amino acids. CDR3 sequence: CASTSGRAGETQFF. The CDR3 DNA follows: TGTGCCAGCACGAGCGGGAGGGCCGGAGAGACCCAGTTCTTC.

This sequence joins TRBV5-1 and TRBJ2-1; D gene ambiguous. V shed 0 bases and J shed 6 bases, with 10 bases lying between them. CDR1 is SGHRS, CDR2 YFSETQ, per germline. The CDR3 is 14 amino acids. CDR3 residues: CASSLDTGFNEQFF. DNA for the CDR3: TGCGCCAGCAGCTTGGATACGGGTTTCAATGAGCAGTTCTTC.

This clonotype was detected ten times or more. V and J are TRBV7-2 and TRBJ1-2; D not certain. V was pared by 3 bases and J by 1 base, with 9 bases between. The CDR3 sequence is 14 residues long. CDR1 SGHTA and CDR2 FQGNSA come from the germline V gene. The chain's CDR3 is CASSFGRVNYGYTF. The CDR3 DNA is TGTGCCAGCAGCTTCGGCAGAGTTAACTATGGCTACACCTTC.

This sequence joins TRBV10-1 and TRBJ2-3; a weak D match, TRBD2 (6 bases). V was trimmed by 5 bases and J by 0 bases, leaving 12 bases between them. CDR3 length: 15 amino acids. The germline V gene encodes CDR1 WNHNN and CDR2 SYGVQD (reference sequence). DNA for the CDR3: TGCGCCAGCAGTCCAGCGGGTTCTAGCACAGATACGCAGTATTTT. Its translation: CASSPAGSSTDTQYF.

This clonotype was picked up a small number of times. The chain uses TRBV6-5 and TRBJ1-4; 8 positions match TRBD1. This CDR3 contains 18 residues. J gave up 8 bases and V 0 bases, and 14 bases lay outside the gene matches. Germline assignment: CDR1 MNHEY and CDR2 SVGAGI. CDR3 sequence reads: CASSYSLPGGGNVEKLFF. The CDR3 coding sequence is TGTGCCAGCAGTTACTCTTTACCAGGGGGCGGGAATGTGGAAAAACTGTTTTTT.